This is a list of T cell receptor beta chains from one sample in a study of beta chain features in type 1 diabetes. TCRdb keeps only in-frame clones here, not all; method: immunoSEQ multiplex PCR. In the table there are under 800,000 clones, about 14% of which are singletons. The sequenced sample was naive CD4+ T cells from blood. These receptors were collected from a man between 18 and 29 years old in good health. The CDR3 runs from the conserved cysteine through the conserved F or W. A D gene is named only where the DNA matches it firmly. Some rows have no size entry. The others give once, few or many, or a class for an expanded clone.

length,size,D,V,J,DNA,CDR3
15,.,.,TRBV7-9,TRBJ1-1,TGTGCCAGCAGCTTAGGGGGCGCTGGGAACACTGAAGCTTTCTTT,CASSLGGAGNTEAFF
15,.,.,TRBV7-3,TRBJ2-7,TGTGCCAGCAGCTTAACCCCTGGAAGCTCCTACGAGCAGTACTTC,CASSLTPGSSYEQYF
13,.,.,TRBV27,TRBJ2-7,TGTGCCAGCAGTCCCCGGGCCCTCTACGAGCAGTACTTC,CASSPRALYEQYF
15,.,.,TRBV11-2,TRBJ1-1,TGTGCCAGCAGCTTGGGGGGAACGATGGGGACTGAAGCTTTCTTT,CASSLGGTMGTEAFF
15,.,.,TRBV5-6,TRBJ1-5,TGTGCCAGCAGCGCCCGGACAGTGTTGAATCAGCCCCAGCATTTT,CASSARTVLNQPQHF
15,.,.,TRBV2,TRBJ2-3,TGTGCCAGCAAAAACATCGGGACGCTCACAGATACGCAGTATTTT,CASKNIGTLTDTQYF
14,few,TRBD1,TRBV5-4,TRBJ2-5,TGTGCCAGCAGCACCGGGACAGTCCAAGAGACCCAGTACTTC,CASSTGTVQETQYF
15,few,.,TRBV6-5,TRBJ2-7,TGTGCCAGCAGTCCCGCGGGCCAAGCTACTTACGAGCAGTACTTC,CASSPAGQATYEQYF
13,.,.,TRBV7-7,TRBJ2-5,TGTGCTAGCAGCCAAAACACTAAAGAGACCCAGTACTTC,CASSQNTKETQYF
15,few,TRBD2,TRBV10-3,TRBJ2-7,TGTGCCATCAGTGAACTTAGCGGGACCACCTACGAGCAGTACTTC,CAISELSGTTYEQYF
13,.,.,TRBV28,TRBJ1-5,TGTGCCAGCAGTTTGTCCTTCGGACAGCCCCAGCATTTT,CASSLSFGQPQHF
13,.,.,TRBV6-1,TRBJ1-2,TGTGCCAGCAAGACCCCGGAGGGTTATGGCTACACCTTC,CASKTPEGYGYTF
16,.,TRBD1,TRBV25-1,TRBJ2-3,TGTGCCAGCAGTGAATCCGGGACAGCTAGCACAGATACGCAGTATTTT,CASSESGTASTDTQYF
13,.,.,TRBV6-5,TRBJ1-1,TGTGCCAGCAGCCCCTCCTCAGGGTTGTGGGCTTTCTTT,CASSPSSGLWAFF
16,few,TRBD1,TRBV2,TRBJ2-5,TGTGCCAGCAGTATTGGGACAGGGGGTACACAAGAGACCCAGTACTTC,CASSIGTGGTQETQYF
14,.,.,TRBV2,TRBJ1-2,TGTGCCAGCACACTGAACCCGGGAAACTATGGCTACACCTTC,CASTLNPGNYGYTF
9,few,.,TRBV6-1,TRBJ2-7,TGTGCCACCGAGTACGAGCAGTACTTC,CATEYEQYF
17,.,.,TRBV7-2,TRBJ2-6,TGTGCCAGCAGCTTACAGGGTTTCGGCTCTGGGGCCAACGTCCTGACTTTC,CASSLQGFGSGANVLTF
17,.,TRBD1,TRBV27,TRBJ1-5,TGTGCCAGCAGTCAAGATTACAGGGGCTATAGCAATCAGCCCCAGCATTTT,CASSQDYRGYSNQPQHF
10,few,.,TRBV7-9,TRBJ2-7,TGTGCCAGCGGGGTCGTCGAGCAGTACTTC,CASGVVEQYF
19,few,TRBD2,TRBV11-2,TRBJ2-6,TGTGCCAGCAGCCACCTTCGACTAGCGGGAGGTCCTGGGGCCAACGTCCTGACTTTC,CASSHLRLAGGPGANVLTF
13,few,TRBD1,TRBV29-1,TRBJ1-2,TGCAGCGCCGAGGACAGGGGCTGGGATGGCTACACCTTC,CSAEDRGWDGYTF
14,few,.,TRBV18,TRBJ2-3,TGTGCCAGCCAGCGACGTGAACGCACAGATACGCAGTATTTT,CASQRRERTDTQYF
11,few,.,TRBV19,TRBJ1-1,TGTGCCAGTAGTAGGAACACTGAAGCTTTCTTT,CASSRNTEAFF
16,.,TRBD1,TRBV27,TRBJ2-2,TGTGCCAGCAGTATCGGACAGGGGTTAAACACCGGGGAGCTGTTTTTT,CASSIGQGLNTGELFF
15,.,TRBD1,TRBV28,TRBJ1-5,TGTGCCAGCAGTCTCGGGACAGGGGGGGGTCAGCCCCAGCATTTT,CASSLGTGGGQPQHF
14,.,.,TRBV2,TRBJ1-5,TGTGCCAGCACCTCGAACGGGGGCGGTCAGCCCCAGCATTTT,CASTSNGGGQPQHF
15,many,.,TRBV28,TRBJ2-1,TGTGCCAGCAGTCTGCCACAGGGACTCCACAATGAGCAGTTCTTC,CASSLPQGLHNEQFF
14,.,.,TRBV9,TRBJ1-2,TGTGCCAGCAGCGTAGATCCGGGGAACTATGGCTACACCTTC,CASSVDPGNYGYTF
16,few,TRBD1,TRBV11-3,TRBJ2-6,TGTGCCAGCAGCCCGGGACAGGGCTCTGGGGCCAACGTCCTGACTTTC,CASSPGQGSGANVLTF
13,few,.,TRBV18,TRBJ2-1,TGTGCCAGCTCAGAACAGGGATACAATGAGCAGTTCTTC,CASSEQGYNEQFF
16,few,TRBD1,TRBV4-2,TRBJ2-3,TGTGCCAGCAGCCATGCAGGGACAGCCAGCACAGATACGCAGTATTTT,CASSHAGTASTDTQYF
14,few,.,TRBV15,TRBJ2-7,TGTGCCACCAGCAGAGGACAGATCACCTACGAGCAGTACTTC,CATSRGQITYEQYF
15,few,.,TRBV18,TRBJ2-7,TGTGCCAGCTCACCTACTGTCTTAGACTCCTACGAGCAGTACTTC,CASSPTVLDSYEQYF
15,.,.,TRBV4-1,TRBJ1-2,TGCGCCAGCAGCCAAGGACACCAGGTCAACTATGGCTACACCTTC,CASSQGHQVNYGYTF
15,few,TRBD1,TRBV5-1,TRBJ2-2,TGCGCCAGCAGGGACAGGGGGCCGAACACCGGGGAGCTGTTTTTT,CASRDRGPNTGELFF
14,few,TRBD1,TRBV19,TRBJ1-4,TGTGCCAGTAGTGTCGGGACAGGGGACGAAAAACTGTTTTTT,CASSVGTGDEKLFF
13,.,TRBD2,TRBV29-1,TRBJ2-1,TGCAGCGCCACTAGCGGGGTCTACAATGAGCAGTTCTTC,CSATSGVYNEQFF
15,.,TRBD1,TRBV7-2,TRBJ1-6,TGTGCCAGCAGGCCGAGGGACAGGGTGAATTCACCCCTCCACTTT,CASRPRDRVNSPLHF
18,.,.,TRBV4-3,TRBJ1-6,TGCGCCAGCAGCCAAGAATATGTCCGGGATGCACATAATTCACCCCTCCACTTT,CASSQEYVRDAHNSPLHF
15,few,TRBD1,TRBV7-3,TRBJ2-1,TGTGCCAGCAGCTTCCGACAGGGCCTCTACAATGAGCAGTTCTTC,CASSFRQGLYNEQFF
14,.,.,TRBV19,TRBJ1-1,TGTGCCAGTACCCGGACAACGAGGAACACTGAAGCTTTCTTT,CASTRTTRNTEAFF